This T cell receptor (beta chain) was sequenced during a study of Ad26.COV2.S vaccination and SARS-CoV-2 variants (dated by TCRdb to the early 2020s). Regarding the study in general: The specificity and breadth of SARS-CoV-2-reactive T cell receptors after Ad26.COV2.S vaccination were assessed by TCRbeta repertoire sequencing. The TCR-sequenced set comprised approximately 32 samples: around 20 Ad26.COV2.S vaccine recipients, 5 placebo recipients and 8 SARS-CoV-2 convalescent individuals. The investigation overall reported the following: Comparable non-spike TCR breadth was observed between vaccine and placebo recipients, consistent with only spike being contained in the vaccine. After vaccination, spike-specific CD8+ and CD4+ T cell responses were reported to show substantial breadth. The authors noted that the TCR breadth and depth analyses may have underestimated total T cell responses. Ad26.COV2.S recipients had higher spike-specific TCR breadth than placebo recipients (P = 0.0014).

In regard to this clone: The clone's antigen remains unknown. No base quality information exists; no much larger clone differs at one position.

The immunoSEQ Assay was the method used to sequence TCRbeta CDR3 regions. After extraction, genomic DNA underwent amplification by bias-controlled multiplex PCR, followed by high-throughput sequencing. Per the source publication's procedure: To quantify the absolute abundance of every unique TCRbeta CDR3 region, sequences were collapsed and filtered. Usable DNA was measured by amplifying reference genes present in all nucleated cells, and TCRbeta template counts were normalized to that usable DNA to estimate T cell fraction. Repertoire TCRs were annotated as SARS-CoV-2-specific when V gene, CDR3 amino acid sequence and J gene were exactly matched to a known reactive TCR set. The reference SARS-CoV-2 TCR set came from MIRA and was filtered for enrichment in COVID-19-positive ImmuneCODE repertoires, removing public or cross-reactive TCRs. Drawing on the MIRA antigens, annotated TCRs were analysed further at the level of specific ORF or position within ORF. Depth was the summed frequency of annotated unique rearrangements, while breadth was defined as annotated unique rearrangements over total unique productive rearrangements. Two-sided Wilcoxon rank-sum tests were used to compare TCR breadth between groups. Here the immuneACCESS table is served through TCRdb, limited to in-frame sequences with V and J called. Missing clones are a known gap in these copies; in checked studies unresolved V genes cover under half, and the rest lacks a known reason. V, J and clone size were drawn from that table, and D and trimming were deduced from the DNA. The sample table shows 85,000 to 120,000 clones, and 60% to 85% are seen once. Of the sample, roughly 17% is held by the ten largest clones.

Trimming costs V 2 bases and J 12 bases, and their ends lie 12 bases apart. The germline V gene (reference sequence) yields SGHKS for CDR1 and YYEKEE for CDR2. Counted from cysteine to phenylalanine, this CDR3 has 13 amino acids. Just CDR3 DNA is preserved here, 39 bases in frame from base 1. The time point label corresponds to: individuals recovered from natural SARS-CoV-2 infection. The sequence derives from a human donor who had recovered from COVID-19. The material was peripheral blood, obtained after recovery from COVID-19. Recombination linked TRBV5-5 to TRBJ1-6; the D gene cannot be named for sure. The sequence in DNA is TGTGCCAGCAGCTTCCAGAGAGAGGGACCCCTCCACTTT. The translation is CASSFQREGPLHF.